This TCR beta chain was identified during a study of control samples from healthy donors and cancer patients (TCRdb year 2020). This clone has just one count. It lacks a known antigen. No quality values exist for individual bases; no much larger clone is one base distant. The library was built by means of the immunoSEQ multiplex PCR assay. TCRdb's version of the immuneACCESS table is confined to in-frame rearrangements and falls short of the full clone set. An unresolved V gene accounts for under half of the shortfall where checked; the remainder is of unknown origin. The sample includes about 81,000 clones, with roughly 93% observed a single time. Around 4.7% of the sample is in the top ten clones. The sequencing sample was made of blood. This TCR was sampled from a woman under 30 in good health.

The CDR3 protein: CATRDRGQVNQPQHF. Read as DNA, the sequence is TGTGCCACCAGAGACAGGGGGCAGGTGAATCAGCCCCAGCATTTT. The rearranged chain carries TRBV15 and TRBJ1-5; TRBD1 lines up with 10 middle nucleotides. CDR1 and CDR2 are read off the germline V gene (reference sequence) as LNHNV and YYDKDF. Reading from cysteine to phenylalanine, the CDR3 counts 15 amino acids. Only the CDR3 DNA is retained, 45 bases long and in frame from the first base. V lost 6 bases and J lost 4 bases, and the count of bases not matched to a germline gene is 6.